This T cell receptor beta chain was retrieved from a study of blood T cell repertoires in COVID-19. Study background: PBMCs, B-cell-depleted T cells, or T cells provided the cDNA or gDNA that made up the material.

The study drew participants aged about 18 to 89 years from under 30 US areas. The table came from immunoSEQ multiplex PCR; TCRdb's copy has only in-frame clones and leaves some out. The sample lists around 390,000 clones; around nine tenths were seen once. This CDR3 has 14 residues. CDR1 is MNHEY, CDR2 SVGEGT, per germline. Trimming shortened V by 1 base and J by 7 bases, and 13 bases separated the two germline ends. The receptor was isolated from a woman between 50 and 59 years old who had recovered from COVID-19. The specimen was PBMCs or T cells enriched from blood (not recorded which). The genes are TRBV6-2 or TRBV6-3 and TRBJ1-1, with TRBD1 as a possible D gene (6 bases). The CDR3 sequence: CASSYYGQTDEAFF. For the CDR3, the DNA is TGTGCCAGCAGTTACTACGGACAGACGGATGAAGCTTTCTTT.